These 11 T cell receptor beta chains were sequenced from one sample in a study of blood T cells in healthy people across ages (dated by TCRdb to between 2014 and 2016). The method was 5' RACE. The sample was run on an Illumina HiSeq 2500. A second PCR of about 6 to 11 cycles was performed with a sample-barcoded 5' primer and a J-beta primer mix. TCRdb passed the public sequencing reads through fastp at Q25 and MiXCR, retaining productive beta sequences. Here each entry gathers all rows of one CDR3 protein and keeps the most common genes and DNA. The sample table shows 750,000 to 850,000 distinct CDR3 sequences, and 20% to 30% are seen once. The biggest ten clones account for more than 3% of the sample. This sample was shared with a second study, whose subject was T cells of mothers and their children.

The sample taken for sequencing was blood. These receptors were taken from a boy aged 5-17 years in good health.

This sequence joins TRBV29-1 and TRBJ2-3; the D gene is possibly TRBD2 (6 bases). There are 12 residues in the CDR3. Looked up from germline, CDR1 is SQVTM and CDR2 is ANQGSEA. V lost 8 bases to trimming and J lost 0 bases, with 9 bases between them. The CDR3 protein is CSWRGSTDTQYF. CDR3 DNA sequence: TGCAGCTGGCGGGGCAGCACAGATACGCAGTATTTT.

This clonotype was observed many times. The rearrangement joins TRBV4-3 to TRBJ2-1; 14 nucleotides align to TRBD2. V lost 1 base to trimming and J lost 4 bases; unmatched junction nucleotides: 0. The CDR3 runs to 16 residues. Germline V CDR1 and CDR2: LGHNA, YSLEER. CDR3 nucleotide sequence: TGCGCCAGCAGCCAAGGACTAGCGGGAGGGTACAATGAGCAGTTCTTC. Protein sequence: CASSQGLAGGYNEQFF.

This chain uses TRBV6-5 with TRBJ2-7; maybe TRBD1 (7 bases). The CDR3 spans 14 residues. Per germline, CDR1 MNHEY and CDR2 SVGAGI. The germline V and J ends were trimmed by 7 bases and 5 bases, with 18 bases remaining between them. In DNA, the CDR3 is TGTGCCAGCAAAAGGGGGCTAGCGAGACACGAGCAGTACTTC. It translates to CASKRGLARHEQYF.

Worth noting for this clonotype: The junction departs from germline at one end; a sequencing error may be responsible. The genes are TRBV7-2 and TRBJ2-1, with D possibly being TRBD2 (6 bases). Germline-derived CDR1 and CDR2 are SGHTA and FQGNSA. The CDR3 sequence is 14 residues long. This chain's CDR3 is CASSFAGGQYEQLF. The CDR3 DNA follows: TGTGCCAGCAGCTTTGCAGGAGGGCAGTATGAGCAGCTCTTC.

This sequence joins TRBV7-9 and TRBJ2-7, with a tentative D call TRBD2 (5 bases). Trimming cost V 1 base and J 1 base, with 11 bases left between them. The CDR3 is made up of 15 amino acids. The germline V gene encodes CDR1 SEHNR and CDR2 FQNEAQ (reference sequence). The CDR3 protein is CASSLEEVASYEQYF. CDR3 coding DNA: TGTGCCAGCAGCTTAGAGGAGGTTGCGTCCTACGAGCAGTACTTC.

The V gene is TRBV12-3 or TRBV12-4, the J gene TRBJ2-7, with 9 bases identical to TRBD2. CDR3 length: 14 amino acids. Unmatched junction bases numbered 8, after V lost 6 bases and J lost 5 bases. The CDR3 nucleotides read TGTGCCAGCAGGATTTGGGGACTAGCACACGAGCAGTACTTC. Translation: CASRIWGLAHEQYF.

The V call is TRBV6-1, the J call TRBJ2-5, with 9 positions matching TRBD1. The J call may not be correct, given that the DNA end is closer to TRBJ2-7. The CDR3 consists of 16 residues. Germline lookup yields CDR1 MNHNS and CDR2 SASEGT. CDR3 loop: CASSESPGTGNYEQYF. In DNA form, the CDR3 reads TGTGCCAGCAGTGAATCCCCCGGGACAGGGAACTACGAGCAGTACTTC.

The sample holds a few counts of this clonotype. DNA for the CDR3: TGTGCCAGCAGCTTAGAAGGGACAGGGTCTACAGATACGCAGTATTTT. This sequence encodes CASSLEGTGSTDTQYF. The chain recombines TRBV7-2 with TRBJ2-3; 9 nucleotides agree with TRBD1. Per germline, CDR1 SGHTA and CDR2 FQGNSA. J gave up 3 bases and V 1 base, and 5 bases lay outside the gene matches. This CDR3 has 16 residues. The full variable domain, with the rest looked up from reference TRBV7-2 and TRBJ2-3, is GAGVSQSPSNKVTEKGKDVELRCDPISGHTALYWYRQSLGQGLEFLIYFQGNSAPDKSGLPSDRFSAERTGGSVSTLTIQRTQQEDSAVYLCASSLEGTGSTDTQYFGPGTRLTVL.

The chain joins TRBV15 to TRBJ2-5, with 11 bases that match TRBD2. Germline V CDR1 and CDR2: LNHNV, YYDKDF (reference sequence). V dropped 1 base and J dropped 4; count of bases not matched to a gene: 11. The CDR3 is made up of 18 amino acids. This chain's CDR3 is CATSRVIAGGPWGETQYF. CDR3 nucleotides: TGTGCCACCAGCAGAGTGATAGCGGGAGGGCCTTGGGGAGAGACCCAGTACTTC.

This clonotype was counted between two and nine times. The chain employs TRBV4-1 and TRBJ2-2, with D possibly being TRBD2 (6 bases). The ends were cut back, 1 base at V and 6 bases at J, with 21 bases in the middle. The germline CDR1 and CDR2 sequences are MGHRA and YSYEKL. This CDR3 is 18 amino acids long. The CDR3 region has the DNA TGCGCCAGCAGCCAAGCCCCGGGGGAACTCTTAGAATCCGGGGAGCTGTTTTTT. Residues: CASSQAPGELLESGELFF.

This clonotype has a handful of counts. The chain combines TRBV27 with TRBJ1-4; weak D call: TRBD1 (6 bases). This CDR3 spans 12 amino acids. Germline values: CDR1 MNHEY, CDR2 SMNVEV (reference sequence). The CDR3 region is CAGGASNEKLFF. The CDR3 coding sequence is TGTGCGGGGGGGGCGAGTAATGAAAAACTGTTTTTT.